A selection of T cell receptor beta chains follows, all from one sample in a study of regulatory and conventional T cells in RAG deficiency. Only in-frame clones appear in the TCRdb table, and some are missing; sequencing was by immunoSEQ multiplex PCR. The sample lists 8,500 or so clones, around 84% occurring once. The same data also went into a second study, on regulatory T cells.

Sequenced input: CD8+ T cells sorted from blood. The receptors here all came from a human donor in good health. CDR3s include the opening cysteine and the closing phenylalanine or tryptophan.

J | V | CDR3
TRBJ1-1 | TRBV7-9 | CASSLVEGPEAFF
TRBJ2-3 | TRBV29-1 | CSVNGASGGADTQYF
TRBJ1-2 | TRBV28 | CASSPDRDGYTF
TRBJ2-1 | TRBV30 | CAWRLAGPYNEQFF
TRBJ2-7 | TRBV18 | CASSPGPGLRISYEQYF
TRBJ2-1 | TRBV9 | CASSVAEGANNEQFF
TRBJ2-1 | TRBV25-1 | CASSGPGGNEQFF
TRBJ2-3 | TRBV5-4 | CASGVTTDTQYF
TRBJ2-7 | TRBV4-1 | CASSQGGIGVGAYEQYF
TRBJ2-1 | TRBV13 | CASSSAGSYNEQFF
TRBJ2-2 | TRBV6-6 | CASKINRGHNGELFF